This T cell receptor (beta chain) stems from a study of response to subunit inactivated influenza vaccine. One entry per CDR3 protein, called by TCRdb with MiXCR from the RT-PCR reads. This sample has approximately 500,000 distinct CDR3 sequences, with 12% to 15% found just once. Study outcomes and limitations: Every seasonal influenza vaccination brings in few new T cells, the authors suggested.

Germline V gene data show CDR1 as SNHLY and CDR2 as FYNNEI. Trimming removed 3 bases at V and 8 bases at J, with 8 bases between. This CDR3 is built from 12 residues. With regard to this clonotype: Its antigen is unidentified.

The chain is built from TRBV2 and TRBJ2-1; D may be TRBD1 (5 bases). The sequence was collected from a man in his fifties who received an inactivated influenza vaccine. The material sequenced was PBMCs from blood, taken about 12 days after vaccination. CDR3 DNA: TGTGCCAGCAGTGAGGCAGGGTATGAGCAGTTCTTC. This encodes CASSEAGYEQFF.